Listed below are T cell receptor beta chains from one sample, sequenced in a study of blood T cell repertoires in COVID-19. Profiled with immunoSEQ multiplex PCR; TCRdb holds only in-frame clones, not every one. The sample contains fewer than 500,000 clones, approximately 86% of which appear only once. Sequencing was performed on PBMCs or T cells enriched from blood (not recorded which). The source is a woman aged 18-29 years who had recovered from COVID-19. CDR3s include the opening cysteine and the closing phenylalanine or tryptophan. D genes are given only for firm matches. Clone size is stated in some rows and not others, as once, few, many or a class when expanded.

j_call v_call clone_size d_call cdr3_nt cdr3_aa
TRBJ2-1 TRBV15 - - TGTGCCACCAGCAGAGGGCAGTACAATGAGCAGTTCTTC CATSRGQYNEQFF
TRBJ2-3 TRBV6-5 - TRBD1 TGTGCCAGCAGTCCCGACAGGGGCTTCCCAGATACGCAGTATTTT CASSPDRGFPDTQYF
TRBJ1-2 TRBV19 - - TGTGCCACAAAATCCAGCGGTGGCTACACCTTC CATKSSGGYTF
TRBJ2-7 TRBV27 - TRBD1 TGTGCCAGCACCCTACGGGGGACAGGACCCTACGAGCAGTACTTC CASTLRGTGPYEQYF
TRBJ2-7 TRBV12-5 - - TGTGCTAGTGGCCCCCGGGAGGGGACAGGGTCCTACGAGCAGTACTTC CASGPREGTGSYEQYF
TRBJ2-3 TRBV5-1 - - TGCGCCAGCAGCCTGTTCGGGGGAGAAACAGATACGCAGTATTTT CASSLFGGETDTQYF
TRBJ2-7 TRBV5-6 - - TGTGCCAGCAGCTTGGGAGGTCTCCGGCAGTACTTC CASSLGGLRQYF
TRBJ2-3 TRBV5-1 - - TGCGCCAGCAGCTTAGGCTTACTACACACAGATACGCAGTATTTT CASSLGLLHTDTQYF
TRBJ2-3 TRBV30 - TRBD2 TGTGCCTGGAGTTGGGGGCGGGGGGGCACAGATACGCAGTATTTT CAWSWGRGGTDTQYF
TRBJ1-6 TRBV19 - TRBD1 TGTGCCAGTAGTCGGACAGGGTCAGGGAATTCACCCCTCCACTTT CASSRTGSGNSPLHF
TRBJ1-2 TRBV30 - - TGTGCCTGGAGTGGTGCCCAGGTGCTCCGCCATGGCTACACCTTC CAWSGAQVLRHGYTF
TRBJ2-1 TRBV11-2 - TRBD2 TGTGCCAGCAGTGCCCTTGGGGCGGGGGGCTATTACAATGAGCAGTTCTTC CASSALGAGGYYNEQFF
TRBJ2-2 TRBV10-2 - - TGCGCCAGCAGTGGGACGTCGAGGGCCGGGGAGCTGTTTTTT CASSGTSRAGELFF
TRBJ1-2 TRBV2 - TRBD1 TGTGCCAGCAGTGCTCGGGACAGTAACTATGGCTACACCTTC CASSARDSNYGYTF
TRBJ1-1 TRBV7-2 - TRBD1 TGTGCCAGCAGCCGTAACAGGGGGCACACTGAAGCTTTCTTT CASSRNRGHTEAFF
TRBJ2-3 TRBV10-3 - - TGTGCCATCAGTGGACCGATGAGGGAAGATACGCAGTATTTT CAISGPMREDTQYF
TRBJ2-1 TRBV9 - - TGTGCCAGCAGCATGCGGGACAGTTCGAGGGATGAGCAGTTCTTC CASSMRDSSRDEQFF
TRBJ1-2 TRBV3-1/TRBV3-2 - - TGTGCCAGCAGCCCTGAGGGCAGCCAGACTTATGGCTACACCTTC CASSPEGSQTYGYTF
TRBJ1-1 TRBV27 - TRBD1 TGTGCCAGCAGTCCTGACAGGGGGGACACTGAAGCTTTCTTT CASSPDRGDTEAFF
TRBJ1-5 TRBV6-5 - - TGTGCCAGCAGTTCTGAGGGGGATCGGCAGCCCCAGCATTTT CASSSEGDRQPQHF
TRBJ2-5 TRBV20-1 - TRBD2 TGCAGTGCTCGTGCCCGACTAGCGGGGGGGGAGGGAGAGACCCAGTACTTC CSARARLAGGEGETQYF
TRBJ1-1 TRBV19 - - TGTGCCAGTCGCCGGGAGGGCACTGAAGCTTTCTTT CASRREGTEAFF
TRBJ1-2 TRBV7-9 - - TGTGCCAGCAGCTTAAATCTCAACGGGAGGGATGGCTACACCTTC CASSLNLNGRDGYTF
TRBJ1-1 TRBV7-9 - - TGTGCCAGCAGCTTTTCACGTGGGGAGGGAACTGAAGCTTTCTTT CASSFSRGEGTEAFF
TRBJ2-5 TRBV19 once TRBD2 TGTGCCAGTAGTACGACTAGCGGGGGAGAGACCCAGTACTTC CASSTTSGGETQYF
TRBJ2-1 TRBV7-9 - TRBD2 TGTGCCAGCAGCTTAGGCAGCGGGGCTTTCTACAATGAGCAGTTCTTC CASSLGSGAFYNEQFF
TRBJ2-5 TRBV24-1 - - TGTGCCACCAGTGATACAGGGCAAGAGACCCAGTACTTC CATSDTGQETQYF
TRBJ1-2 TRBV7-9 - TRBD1 TGTGCCAGCAGCCCATACGGACAGGAAGGTTTC CASSPYGQEGF
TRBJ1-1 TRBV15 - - TGTGCCACCAGCAGAGATGGTAGTGGGAACACTGAAGCTTTCTTT CATSRDGSGNTEAFF
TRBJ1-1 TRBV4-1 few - TGCGCCAGCAGCCAAGAAAAGAGCTCAGCCGACTTAGAAGCTTTCTTT CASSQEKSSADLEAFF
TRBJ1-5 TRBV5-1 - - TGCGCCAGCAGCTTGGTAGGGGGTGATCAGCCCCAGCATTTT CASSLVGGDQPQHF
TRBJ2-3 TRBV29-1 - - TGCAGCGGACACAGCACAGATACGCAGTATTTT CSGHSTDTQYF
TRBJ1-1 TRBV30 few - TGTGCCTGGTACAGGGCCCTGAACACTGAAGCTTTCTTT CAWYRALNTEAFF
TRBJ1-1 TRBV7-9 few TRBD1 TGTGCCAGCAGCCCCCCGACAGGGGATAAGAGTGAAGCTTTCTTT CASSPPTGDKSEAFF
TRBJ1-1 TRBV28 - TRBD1 TGTGCCAGCACCTGGGGACAGGGCGGCACTGAAGCTTTCTTT CASTWGQGGTEAFF
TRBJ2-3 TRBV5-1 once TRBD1 TGCGCCAGCAGCTTGGCAGGTGGTCAGGGACAGGGTGATACGCAGTATTTT CASSLAGGQGQGDTQYF
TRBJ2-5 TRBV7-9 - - TGTGCCAGCAGCTTATTCGGCCGTCGGGGTTTGGAGACCCAGTACTTC CASSLFGRRGLETQYF
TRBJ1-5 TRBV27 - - TGTGCCAGCAGTGAGGGGGAGGGGGATCAGCCCCAGCATTTT CASSEGEGDQPQHF
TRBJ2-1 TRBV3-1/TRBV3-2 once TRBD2 TGTGCCAGCAGCCCAAGGGACTACCGCAATGAGCAGTTCTTC CASSPRDYRNEQFF
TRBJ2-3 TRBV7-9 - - TGTGCCAGCAGCTTAACAGGTTGGGAACAGGGTTCTACAGATACGCAGTATTTT CASSLTGWEQGSTDTQYF
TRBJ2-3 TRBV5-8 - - TGTGCCAGCAGCTTGGACAGAAACGAAAATACGCAGTATTTT CASSLDRNENTQYF
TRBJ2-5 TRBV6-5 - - TGTGCCAGCAGCGGCCTCGGGAGCGGGGAGACCCAGTACTTC CASSGLGSGETQYF
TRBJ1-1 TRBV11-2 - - TGTGCCAGCAGGCGGGGGGCGCAGGTCGCGAATGAAGCTTTCTTT CASRRGAQVANEAFF
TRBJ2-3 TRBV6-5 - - TGTGCCGCCACAGGGGGGGAAGTAGATACGCAGTATTTT CAATGGEVDTQYF
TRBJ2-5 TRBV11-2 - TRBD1 TGTGCCAGCAGCGACGACAGGGTCCAAGAGACCCAGTACTTC CASSDDRVQETQYF
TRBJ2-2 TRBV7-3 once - TGTGCCAGCAGCTTAGCGGGCATAACCGGGGAGCTGTTTTTT CASSLAGITGELFF
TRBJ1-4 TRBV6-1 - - TGTGCCAGCAGTGAAGCGGGACTAGAAAAACTGTTTTTT CASSEAGLEKLFF
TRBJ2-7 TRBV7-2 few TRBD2 TGTGCCAGCAGCTTAGTGGCTAGCGGGGGGCCCACGGGGGAGCAGTACTTC CASSLVASGGPTGEQYF
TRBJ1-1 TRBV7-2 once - TGTGCCAGCAGCCTCGTGGGGAGCCTGAACACTGAAGCTTTCTTT CASSLVGSLNTEAFF
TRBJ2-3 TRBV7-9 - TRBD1 TGTGCCAGCAGTTTTACCGGGACAGGGCGCACAGATACGCAGTATTTT CASSFTGTGRTDTQYF
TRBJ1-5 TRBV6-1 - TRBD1 TGTGCCAGCAGTGCCCTGGACAGGGTGGCTTTGGGGAGCAATCAGCCCCAGCATTTT CASSALDRVALGSNQPQHF
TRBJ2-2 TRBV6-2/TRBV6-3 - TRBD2 TGTGCCAGCAGTTACAGTGGGGGGGCCGGGGAGCTGTTTTTT CASSYSGGAGELFF
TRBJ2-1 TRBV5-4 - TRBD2 TGTGCCAGCAGCCCGATGGGGCTAGCGGGGGTCGATGAGCAGTTCTTC CASSPMGLAGVDEQFF
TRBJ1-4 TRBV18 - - TGTGCCAGCTCACCTCTTCGGGGGGAAAAACTGTTTTTT CASSPLRGEKLFF
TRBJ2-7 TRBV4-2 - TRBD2 TGTGCCAGCAGCCAAGATCTAGAGAGCGGGGGTTACGAGCAGTACTTC CASSQDLESGGYEQYF